A selection of T cell receptor beta chains follows, all from one sample in a study of blood T cell repertoires in COVID-19. Some clones are missing from TCRdb's copy, which holds only in-frame ones; the method was immunoSEQ multiplex PCR. The repertoire consists of roughly 100,000 clones, with more than 85% occurring once and the leading ten covering roughly 4.3%. Sequencing was done on a sample of peripheral blood. These receptors were taken from a man aged 18 to 30 with acute or convalescent COVID-19. The CDR3 runs from the conserved cysteine through the conserved F or W. Fields, in order: D gene, V gene, clone size, J gene, CDR3 protein, CDR3 DNA. A D gene is named only where the DNA matches it firmly. Clone size is given for some rows only: seen once, a few or many times, or a class if the clone is expanded.

-	TRBV9	-	TRBJ1-2	CASSVAQGNYGYTF	TGTGCCAGCAGCGTAGCTCAGGGAAACTATGGCTACACCTTC
TRBD1	TRBV9	-	TRBJ1-1	CASSPRQGGNTEAFF	TGTGCCAGCAGCCCCCGACAGGGAGGGAACACTGAAGCTTTCTTT
TRBD2	TRBV5-1	once	TRBJ2-1	CASRLGTSGNNEQFF	TGCGCCAGCCGTCTCGGGACTAGCGGGAATAATGAGCAGTTCTTC
-	TRBV30	-	TRBJ2-2	CAWSVRGNTGELFF	TGTGCCTGGAGTGTACGGGGTAACACCGGGGAGCTGTTTTTT
TRBD1	TRBV5-4	-	TRBJ1-2	CASSSTTGDYGYTF	TGTGCCAGCAGCTCGACAACAGGGGACTATGGCTACACCTTC
-	TRBV21-1	-	TRBJ1-4	CASSTRRDREEKLFF	TGTGCCAGCAGCACCCGCAGGGACAGGGAGGAAAAACTGTTTTTT
-	TRBV19	-	TRBJ2-3	CASSIWSDSQSTDTQYF	TGTGCCAGTAGTATTTGGTCCGACAGCCAAAGCACAGATACGCAGTATTTT
-	TRBV27	-	TRBJ2-7	CASSPRRGLTYEQYF	TGTGCCAGCAGTCCCCGTAGAGGATTGACCTACGAGCAGTACTTC
-	TRBV7-8	-	TRBJ1-5	CASSLMTGGDQPQHF	TGTGCCAGCAGCTTAATGACTGGGGGGGATCAGCCCCAGCATTTT
-	TRBV30	-	TRBJ1-5	CAWSVPQGNQPQHF	TGTGCCTGGAGCGTACCACAGGGTAATCAGCCCCAGCATTTT
TRBD2	TRBV5-1	-	TRBJ2-1	CASSLLLAGLPEQFF	TGCGCCAGCAGCTTGCTACTAGCGGGACTACCTGAGCAGTTCTTC
TRBD1	TRBV2	once	TRBJ1-4	CASRDRGLYNEKLFF	TGTGCCAGCAGGGACAGGGGCCTATACAATGAAAAACTGTTTTTT
TRBD1	TRBV9	-	TRBJ2-2	CASSVGTGVPTGELFF	TGTGCCAGCAGCGTAGGGACAGGGGTTCCCACCGGGGAGCTGTTTTTT
TRBD1	TRBV2	-	TRBJ1-1	CASSPGQGRNTEAFF	TGTGCCAGCAGTCCTGGACAGGGGAGGAACACTGAAGCTTTCTTT
-	TRBV5-8	-	TRBJ1-5	CASSFLQGPRQPQHF	TGTGCCAGCAGCTTTCTTCAGGGGCCACGTCAGCCCCAGCATTTT
-	TRBV4-2	-	TRBJ1-5	CASSQEPGAGQPQHF	TGTGCCAGCAGCCAAGAGCCAGGGGCGGGTCAGCCCCAGCATTTT
-	TRBV7-8	-	TRBJ1-2	CASSLGSRDGYTF	TGTGCCAGCAGCCTCGGCTCCAGGGATGGCTACACCTTC
-	TRBV21-1	-	TRBJ1-1	CASSKGDPYRGHEAFF	TGTGCCAGCAGCAAAGGCGACCCTTACAGGGGGCATGAAGCTTTCTTT
TRBD2	TRBV6-6	few	TRBJ2-7	CASSPGGARREQYF	TGTGCCAGCAGTCCGGGGGGGGCTCGTCGCGAGCAGTACTTC
-	TRBV27	-	TRBJ1-1	CASSLSTGWNTEAFF	TGTGCCAGCAGTTTATCAACAGGCTGGAACACTGAAGCTTTCTTT